One sample yielded the 21 T cell receptor beta chains listed below, sequenced in a study of Ad26.COV2.S vaccination and SARS-CoV-2 variants. Clones were sequenced by immunoSEQ multiplex PCR, and TCRdb holds only the in-frame ones, with some missing. The repertoire holds 400,000 to 500,000 clones, with nearly 90% as singletons. The treatment: around 19 received Ad26.COV2.S at low or high dose, single or two shots; about 5 received placebo; per-sample allocation not given. At day 63 after the first vaccine or placebo injection, samples were drawn. Sequencing used peripheral blood, obtained in a trial of Ad26.COV2.S vaccine versus placebo. These receptors all come from a person aged 18-65 years who received the Ad26.COV2.S COVID-19 vaccine or a placebo.

This sequence joins TRBV10-2 and TRBJ1-1; D remains ambiguous. V lost 6 bases, J lost 6 bases, and 11 bases lay in between. This CDR3 is 12 amino acids long. The germline gives CDR1 WSHSY, CDR2 SAAADI. As DNA, the CDR3 is TGCGCCAGCAGCAGCTGGGTCGCTGAAGCTTTCTTT. Amino acid sequence: CASSSWVAEAFF.

This clone has only one observation. Other nucleotide sequences in the sample specify the same CDR3. J is TRBJ2-2 and V is TRBV11-3; TRBD1 agrees at 10 bases. V trimming: 5 bases; J trimming: 0 bases; junction bases outside the gene matches: 3. Germline-derived CDR1 and CDR2 are SGHNT and YENEEA. There are 16 residues in the CDR3. The CDR3 nucleotides read TGTGCCAGCAGCCCAGGACAGGGGGCGAACACCGGGGAGCTGTTTTTT. Protein product: CASSPGQGANTGELFF.

V and J are TRBV18 and TRBJ2-7; possibly TRBD1 or TRBD2 for D (5 bases each). Trimming removed 3 bases from V and 0 bases from J, with 12 bases in between. Germline CDR1 and CDR2: KGHSH and LQKENI. CDR3 length: 15 amino acids. CDR3 sequence: CASSPRDGYSYEQYF. The CDR3 DNA reads as TGTGCCAGCTCACCTAGGGACGGATACTCCTACGAGCAGTACTTC.

The chain has TRBV18 and TRBJ2-1; maybe TRBD2 (5 bases). Per the germline V gene, CDR1 is KGHSH and CDR2 is LQKENI. The CDR3 totals 14 residues. V was pared by 2 bases and J by 15 bases, with 20 bases between. In nucleotides, the CDR3 is TGTGCCAGCTCACCAAGGAGCCGCGAGGGTGGTCTGTTCTTC. Its translation: CASSPRSREGGLFF.

The genes are TRBV24-1 and TRBJ1-2; tentatively, D is TRBD1 (6 bases). The CDR3 has 13 residues. Germline V lookup: CDR1 KGHDR, CDR2 SFDVKD. The V gene lost 6 bases and the J gene lost 3 bases, with 10 bases spanning the gap. CDR3: CATSRDTHYGYTF. The CDR3 DNA reads TGTGCCACCAGTAGGGACACCCACTATGGCTACACCTTC.

The V call is TRBV5-1, the J call TRBJ1-2, with D tentatively TRBD1 (6 bases). The CDR3 consists of 15 residues. The germline CDR1 and CDR2 sequences are SGHRS and YFSETQ. V dropped 6 bases and J dropped 8 bases, with 23 bases sitting between them. CDR3 nucleotides: TGCGCCAGCACGGACCGGGGTCAGGGTCAGGGGGGCTACACCTTC. The encoded protein is CASTDRGQGQGGYTF.

This chain connects TRBV28 to TRBJ2-2; tentatively, D is TRBD1 (6 bases). The germline CDR1 and CDR2 sequences are MDHEN and SYDVKM. This CDR3 contains 15 residues. V was trimmed by 3 bases and J by 6 bases, leaving 14 bases between them. CDR3 protein: CASSFVRGIPGELFF. CDR3 DNA sequence: TGTGCCAGCAGTTTTGTTAGGGGGATACCCGGGGAGCTGTTTTTT.

As regards this clone: Different DNA sequences within this sample yield the same CDR3. The rearrangement uses TRBV7-9 and TRBJ1-1, with TRBD1 matching 9 bases. The ends lost 4 bases at V and 3 bases at J; junction bases unmatched: 0. The CDR3 is 13 residues long. Germline assignment: CDR1 SEHNR and CDR2 FQNEAQ (reference sequence). CDR3 nucleotide sequence: TGTGCCAGCAGCTGGACAGGGGACACTGAAGCTTTCTTT. Its protein product is CASSWTGDTEAFF.

This clone was counted a single time. The chain recombines TRBV9 with TRBJ2-1; D may be TRBD1 or TRBD2 (5 bases each). V lost 2 bases and J 13 bases, leaving 13 bases between the germline ends. This CDR3 is built from 12 residues. The germline CDR1 and CDR2 sequences are SGDLS and YYNGEE. Here the CDR3 DNA reads TGTGCCAGCAGCGTGGGGGAAACAGTACAGTTCTTC. It encodes CASSVGETVQFF.

The rearrangement joins TRBV27 to TRBJ2-7; weak D call: TRBD2 (5 bases). Germline V gene sequence: CDR1 MNHEY, CDR2 SMNVEV (reference sequence). The CDR3 is 13 amino acids. The V end was cut by 2 bases, the J end by 5 bases, with 10 bases between. CDR3 sequence: CASSLRGPNEQYV. The CDR3 DNA follows: TGTGCCAGCAGTTTAAGAGGGCCCAACGAGCAGTACGTC.

The chain uses TRBV4-2 and TRBJ2-3; 11 positions agree with TRBD2. The J segment lost 0 bases and the V segment lost 1 base, leaving 0 bases of the junction unmatched. Per the germline V gene, CDR1 is LGHNA and CDR2 is YNFKEQ. This CDR3 has 16 residues. The CDR3 region has the DNA TGTGCCAGCAGCCAAGGGACTAGCGGGAGCACAGATACGCAGTATTTT. Translated, it gives CASSQGTSGSTDTQYF.

This rearrangement joins TRBV27 to TRBJ2-5; maybe TRBD1 (6 bases). Germline CDR1 MNHEY, CDR2 SMNVEV (reference sequence). The CDR3 has 17 amino acids. V lost 1 base, J lost 2 bases, and 17 bases lay in between. CDR3 nucleotides: TGTGCCAGCAGTTTATTGGCGGTCGGACAGAGACAAGAGACCCAGTACTTC. Translating it yields CASSLLAVGQRQETQYF.

This clone came up a few times. V and J are TRBV19 and TRBJ1-1; D might be TRBD1 (5 bases). The CDR3 is 10 residues long. The V and J ends lost 9 bases and 4 bases respectively, with 6 bases between them. CDR1 and CDR2 (germline): LNHDA, SQIVND (reference sequence). CDR3 sequence: CASGGTEAFF. The CDR3, as DNA: TGTGCCAGCGGGGGCACTGAAGCTTTCTTT.

The rearrangement uses TRBV4-2 and TRBJ2-4; the D is unclear. The V gene lost 0 bases and the J gene lost 9 bases, with 9 bases spanning the gap. The CDR3 sequence is 13 residues long. The germline V gene encodes CDR1 LGHNA and CDR2 YNFKEQ. CDR3: CASSQEGSGIQYF. The CDR3 region has the DNA TGTGCCAGCAGCCAAGAGGGCTCGGGCATTCAGTACTTC.

J is TRBJ2-1 and V is TRBV19; D is unresolved. The CDR3 loop spans 14 amino acids. Trimming removed 5 bases from V and 4 bases from J, with 12 bases in between. In germline, CDR1 is LNHDA, CDR2 SQIVND (reference sequence). DNA for the CDR3: TGTGCCAGTAGTGTGGCCATAGCATACAATGAGCAGTTCTTC. Protein product: CASSVAIAYNEQFF.

The chain recombines TRBV18 with TRBJ1-1; 7 bases line up with TRBD1. The CDR3 extends over 14 amino acids. Germline CDR1 and CDR2: KGHSH and LQKENI. With V trimmed by 6 bases and J by 3 bases, 7 bases remained unmatched. CDR3 sequence: CASSQTGADTEAFF. CDR3 DNA sequence: TGTGCCAGCTCCCAAACAGGGGCGGACACTGAAGCTTTCTTT.

Remarks on this clone: Other DNA sequences from this sample encode an identical CDR3 as well. The chain employs TRBV11-3 and TRBJ1-1; no reliable D call. This CDR3 is 13 amino acids long. Germline V gives CDR1 SGHNT, CDR2 YENEEA. Trimming shortened V by 2 bases and J by 8 bases, and 12 bases separated the two germline ends. The CDR3, as DNA: TGTGCCAGCAGCTTAATAGGCCCGCGGGAAGCTTTCTTT. This encodes CASSLIGPREAFF.

The CDR3 nucleotides read TGTGCCAGCAGCGGCCGGGACATAGGACACAATCAGCCCCAGCATTTT. It specifies CASSGRDIGHNQPQHF. V usage is TRBV21-1 and J usage is TRBJ1-5; whether TRBD1, the table's D call, matches the DNA was not checked. TRBV21-1 is listed as a pseudogene. This CDR3 contains 16 residues.

The V gene is TRBV19, the J gene TRBJ2-1; TRBD1 matches at 10 bases. Per germline, CDR1 LNHDA and CDR2 SQIVND (reference sequence). Trimming cost V 5 bases and J 10 bases; bases outside gene matches: 11. The CDR3 loop spans 15 amino acids. DNA of the CDR3: TGTGCCAGTAGTTCTCGACAGGGGGCAGGTCGGGAGCAGTTCTTC. Its translation is CASSSRQGAGREQFF.

V gene TRBV5-1 combines with J gene TRBJ2-4; D is uncertain. From germline, CDR1 is SGHRS and CDR2 YFSETQ. This CDR3 is built from 16 residues. Trimming pared 5 bases from V and 1 base from J, leaving 16 bases between. The CDR3 sequence: CASRSFPQEAKNIQYF. The CDR3 nucleotides are TGCGCCAGCAGGTCGTTCCCCCAAGAGGCCAAAAACATTCAGTACTTC.

The rearrangement joins TRBV20-1 to TRBJ1-6, with D unclear. Germline V gene lookup returns CDR1 DFQATT and CDR2 SNEGSKA (reference sequence). The CDR3 spans 14 residues. Trimming took 3 bases from V and 8 from J, leaving 14 bases between them. The CDR3 bases are TGCAGTGCTAGTCGGGCAACTAACGATTCACCCCTCCACTTT. As protein: CSASRATNDSPLHF.